This entry is about one TCR beta chain. The antigen it binds to is not known. Per-base quality was not reported, and no clone a single base away is much larger than it. The germline V gene (reference sequence) yields DFQATT for CDR1 and SNEGSKA for CDR2. V loses 3 bases at its end and J loses 6 bases; junction bases beyond the gene matches: 14. The CDR3 spans 16 residues, from the cysteine through the phenylalanine. The DNA shown is the 48-base CDR3, in frame from base 1. These data are taken from a study of blood T cells in healthy people across ages (dated by TCRdb to 2015 to 2017). About the study as a whole: In model experiments, template switching captured roughly one uniquely barcoded TCR beta cDNA molecule for every two T cells. Using deep sequencing normalized with unique cDNA molecular identifiers, the study measured how TCR beta repertoire diversity changes with age. The donors were divided into four age groups: young (average around 16 years), middle-aged (approximately 42), aged (about 62) and long-lived (about 84). To avoid experimental bias, donors of different ages were randomly spread across the sequencing lanes. For two donors (one aged 18 to 30 and one aged 80 or older), the study analyzed two additional independent replicas of 1 million unique cDNA reads from the same blood draw.

Donors were under 40 systemically healthy Caucasian individuals from Russia aged roughly 6 to 90 years. Approximately 10 milliliters of peripheral blood were collected from each donor into EDTA-treated Vacutainer tubes. Ficoll-Paque density-gradient centrifugation was used to isolate PBMCs, with at least 7 million obtained per sample. Trizol reagent was used to extract total RNA from the PBMCs, yielding at least 5 micrograms per sample. The percentages of naive CD45RAhigh/CD27high T cells were determined by flow cytometry on a PBMC aliquot from every donor. Overall results and qualifications from the work: Total diversity estimates from one million sequenced T cells were considered lower bounds and underestimates. The percentage of naive T cells measured by flow cytometry correlated strongly with observed TCR beta diversity. As age increased, observed TCR beta diversity per million T cells dropped in a roughly linear way, and a significant reduction was already evident by age 40. Conclusive comparison of naive and antigen-experienced compartments was prevented by the profiling of bulk unsorted PBMCs. Donor CMV infection status was unknown, potentially confounding age-related changes in expanded clonotypes. The long-lived group showed more naive CD4+ T cells, fewer expanded clones and increased TCR diversity than the aged group, suggesting age selection.

To prepare the library, 5' RACE was applied. The sample was run on an Illumina HiSeq 2500. A second 7 to 11 cycle PCR used a sample-barcoded 5' primer and a J-beta primer mix. Each TCR beta cDNA molecule received a unique molecular identifier from a template-switch 5' adaptor carrying 12 random nucleotides. Each sample yielded at least 3 million CDR3-containing paired-end reads. All of the RNA was converted into first-strand cDNA using the Mint cDNA synthesis kit, with a TRBC-specific oligonucleotide serving as the primer. Following uracil-DNA glycosylase treatment, a first 18-cycle PCR with universal primers M1SS and BC2_uni_R was performed on all cDNA. The authors processed their data as follows. For normalization, 1 million high-quality reads were randomly selected from each sample, with every read carrying a distinct molecular identifier. Reads sharing molecular identifiers were discarded rather than binned into consensus sequences. MiTCR, with a Q25 quality threshold and the strictest error-elimination algorithm, was used for CDR3 identification, clonotype clustering and error correction. A nonparametric unseen species model with Euler transformation was used to estimate a lower bound on total TCR beta diversity. In-frame beta chains were kept once TCRdb had trimmed the public reads at Q25 with fastp and called clones with MiXCR. Rows are combined by CDR3 protein, so each entry shows the most common genes and DNA. None of the V and J calls come from the authors' own analysis; TCRdb made them. The sample data list fewer than 900,000 distinct CDR3 sequences, and around 49% of these were observed just once. About 32% of the sample comes from the top ten.

Sequenced material: blood. The receptor was isolated from an older woman in good health. The chain is made from TRBV20-1 and TRBJ2-7; TRBD2 lines up with 10 middle nucleotides. The CDR3 reads as follows: CSASRKKREGHREQYF. The DNA sequence is TGCAGTGCTAGCCGAAAGAAGCGGGAGGGCCATCGCGAGCAGTACTTC.